Shown below are 11 T cell receptor beta chains from a single sample sequenced in a study of shared T cell receptors in the human thymus (TCRdb year 2021). Libraries were built with the immunoSEQ multiplex PCR assay. TCRdb holds this immuneACCESS table with in-frame rearrangements only. Some clones are missing; in checked studies, unresolved V genes explain under half, and the rest has no known cause. Across this sample there are 500,000 to 550,000 clones, with approximately 80% seen only once. The ten largest clones take up approximately 0.013% of the sample. This sample was shared with a second study, whose subject was human thymus T cells.

The sample was thymocytes. The receptor source for this set is a boy under two years old with a congenital heart defect. Donor details come from another sample of the same person, matched by shared clones.

The chain joins TRBV18 to TRBJ1-1, with D perhaps TRBD1 (5 bases). Between the trimmed V and J ends, which lost 6 bases and 1 base, there was a span of 18 bases. Germline values: CDR1 KGHSH, CDR2 LQKENI. This CDR3 comprises 16 residues. The CDR3 here is CASSPREGAGNTEAFF. As DNA, the CDR3 is TGTGCCAGCTCGCCTAGGGAAGGGGCAGGGAACACTGAAGCTTTCTTT.

This clone was counted only a few times. At the DNA level, this CDR3 is encoded by other sequences in the same sample as well. The gene calls are TRBV5-1 and TRBJ1-2; D might be TRBD1 (5 bases). The CDR3 extends over 15 amino acids. V lost 0 bases and J 8 bases, leaving 17 bases between the germline ends. The germline V gene has CDR1 SGHRS and CDR2 YFSETQ. CDR3 loop: CASSLAPSGGEGYTF. The DNA of the CDR3 is TGCGCCAGCAGCTTGGCACCTTCGGGGGGGGAAGGCTACACCTTC.

This clone has a handful of counts. The chain recombines TRBV4-3 with TRBJ2-7, with TRBD1 identical over 7 bases. The germline CDR1 and CDR2 sequences are LGHNA and YSLEER. The V and J ends lost 1 base and 13 bases, in that order; junction bases with no gene match: 10. This CDR3 is built from 13 residues. The DNA for the CDR3 is TGCGCCAGCAGCCAAGTTAGACAAGGGGGCTTTTACTTC. It is translated as CASSQVRQGGFYF.

The chain has TRBV5-8 and TRBJ1-2; D is possibly TRBD1 (5 bases). The CDR3 contains 15 residues. Trimming took off 4 bases at V and 8 bases at J, with 21 bases between the two ends. Germline lookup yields CDR1 SGHTS and CDR2 YDEGEE. CDR3 amino acids: CASSRGTPTPRGYTF. CDR3 sequence (DNA): TGTGCCAGCAGCCGCGGGACCCCAACGCCACGAGGCTACACCTTC.

This chain connects TRBV30 to TRBJ2-5; 9 positions agree with TRBD2. The J call could be wrong; TRBJ2-7 is a better fit for the DNA end. The CDR3 sequence is 17 residues long. Germline V gene data show CDR1 as GTSNPN and CDR2 as SVGIG (reference sequence). CDR3 region: CAWSTTPISGSIYEQYF. The DNA for the CDR3 is TGTGCCTGGAGCACCACCCCCATTAGCGGGAGTATCTACGAGCAGTACTTC.

This clone was detected a few times. The chain recombines TRBV6-1 with TRBJ2-2; TRBD2 aligns across 8 bases. The length of the CDR3 is 17 residues. The ends lost 1 base at V and 4 bases at J; junction bases unmatched: 8. CDR1 is MNHNS, CDR2 SASEGT, per germline. CDR3 residues: CASSEGQASGSTGELFF. The CDR3 bases are TGTGCCAGCAGTGAAGGCCAAGCAAGCGGGAGCACCGGGGAGCTGTTTTTT.

V gene TRBV4-3 combines with J gene TRBJ1-1, with D unresolved. With 0 bases removed from V and 5 bases from J, the gap between germline ends came to 13 bases. Germline V gives CDR1 LGHNA, CDR2 YSLEER. The CDR3 totals 15 residues. CDR3 in amino acids: CASSQDRGLGTEAFF. Written as DNA, the CDR3 is TGCGCCAGCAGCCAAGATCGGGGATTAGGGACTGAAGCTTTCTTT.

The chain carries TRBV27 and TRBJ1-1; 9 positions match TRBD1. CDR1 and CDR2 (germline): MNHEY, SMNVEV (reference sequence). The V segment lost 0 bases and the J segment 0 bases; nucleotides outside the gene matches: 5. The CDR3 sequence is 17 residues long. CDR3: CASSLSGTGYMNTEAFF. CDR3 DNA sequence: TGTGCCAGCAGTTTATCCGGGACAGGGTATATGAACACTGAAGCTTTCTTT.

This clone was recorded a few times. The V call is TRBV28, the J call TRBJ1-5; 9 bases match TRBD1. V trimming: 4 bases; J trimming: 0 bases; junction bases outside the gene matches: 7. The CDR3 runs to 17 residues. Germline V lookup: CDR1 MDHEN, CDR2 SYDVKM. The CDR3 nucleotides read TGTGCCAGCAGTTCTTGGACAGGGGATTATAGCAATCAGCCCCAGCATTTT. Its protein product is CASSSWTGDYSNQPQHF.

The V and J genes are TRBV27 and TRBJ1-4; D might be TRBD1 (5 bases). V lost 4 bases and J lost 6, with 24 bases in between. The CDR3 runs 18 residues. Germline CDR1 and CDR2: MNHEY and SMNVEV (reference sequence). The CDR3 DNA reads TGTGCCAGCAGTTCCAGACCTAAAAAGGGCAGGGCCGATGAAAAACTGTTTTTT. Its translation is CASSSRPKKGRADEKLFF.

The genes are TRBV27 and TRBJ1-5; perhaps TRBD1 as D (6 bases). Germline CDR1 and CDR2: MNHEY and SMNVEV (reference sequence). Trimming removed 4 bases at V and 3 bases at J, with 13 bases between. The CDR3 extends over 15 amino acids. The CDR3 protein is CASSSKGQFNQPQHF. The DNA of the CDR3 is TGTGCCAGCAGTTCGAAGGGACAATTCAATCAGCCCCAGCATTTT.